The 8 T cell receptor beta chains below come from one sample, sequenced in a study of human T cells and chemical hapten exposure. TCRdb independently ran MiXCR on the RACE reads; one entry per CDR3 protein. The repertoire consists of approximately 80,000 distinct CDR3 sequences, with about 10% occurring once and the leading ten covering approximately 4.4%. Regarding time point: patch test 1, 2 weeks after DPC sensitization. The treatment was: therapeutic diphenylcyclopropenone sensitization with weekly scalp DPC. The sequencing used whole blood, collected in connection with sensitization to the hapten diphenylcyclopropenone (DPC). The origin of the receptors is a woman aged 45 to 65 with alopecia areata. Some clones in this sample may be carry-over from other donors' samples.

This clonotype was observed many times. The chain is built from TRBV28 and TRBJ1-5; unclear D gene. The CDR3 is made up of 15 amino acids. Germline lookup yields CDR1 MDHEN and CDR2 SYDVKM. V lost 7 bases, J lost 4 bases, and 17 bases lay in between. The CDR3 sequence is CASTSYGEQNQPQHF. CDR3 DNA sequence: TGTGCCAGCACCTCCTACGGTGAGCAGAATCAGCCCCAGCATTTT.

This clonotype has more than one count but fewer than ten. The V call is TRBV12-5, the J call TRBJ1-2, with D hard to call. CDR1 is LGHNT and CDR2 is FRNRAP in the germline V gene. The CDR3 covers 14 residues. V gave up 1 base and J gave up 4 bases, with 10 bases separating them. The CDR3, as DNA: TGTGCTAGTGGTTTGGATGGACGCCCCTATGGCTACACCTTC. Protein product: CASGLDGRPYGYTF.

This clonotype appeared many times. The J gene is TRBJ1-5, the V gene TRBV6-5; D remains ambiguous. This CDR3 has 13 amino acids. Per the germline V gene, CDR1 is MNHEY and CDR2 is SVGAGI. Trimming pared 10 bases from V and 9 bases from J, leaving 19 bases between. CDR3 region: CATRASLLAPQHF. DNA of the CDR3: TGTGCCACGCGCGCTAGTTTGCTGGCGCCCCAGCATTTT.

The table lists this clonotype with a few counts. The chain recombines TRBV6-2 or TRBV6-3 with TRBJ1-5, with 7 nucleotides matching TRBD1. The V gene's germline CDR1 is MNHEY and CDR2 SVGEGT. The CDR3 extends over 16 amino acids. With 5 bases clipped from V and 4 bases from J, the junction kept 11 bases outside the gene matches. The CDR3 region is CASSPNLQGLNQPQHF. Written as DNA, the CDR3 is TGTGCCAGCAGTCCGAACCTACAGGGGTTAAATCAGCCCCAGCATTTT.

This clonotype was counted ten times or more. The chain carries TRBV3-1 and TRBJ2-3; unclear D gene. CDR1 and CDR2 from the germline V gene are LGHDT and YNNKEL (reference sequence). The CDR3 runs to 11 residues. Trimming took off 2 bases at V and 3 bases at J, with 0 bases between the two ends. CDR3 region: CASSQTDTQYF. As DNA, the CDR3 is TGTGCCAGCAGCCAAACAGATACGCAGTATTTT.

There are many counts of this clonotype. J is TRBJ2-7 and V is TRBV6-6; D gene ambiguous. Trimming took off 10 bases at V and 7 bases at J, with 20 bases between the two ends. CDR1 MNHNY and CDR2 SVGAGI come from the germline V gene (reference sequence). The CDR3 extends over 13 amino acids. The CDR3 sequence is CAITPNPAREQYF. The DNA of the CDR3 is TGTGCCATAACGCCTAACCCTGCGCGAGAGCAGTACTTC.

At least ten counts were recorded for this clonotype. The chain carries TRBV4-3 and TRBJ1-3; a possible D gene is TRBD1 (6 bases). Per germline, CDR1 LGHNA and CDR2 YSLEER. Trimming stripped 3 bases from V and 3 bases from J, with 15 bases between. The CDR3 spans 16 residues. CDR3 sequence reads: CASSQAEGGIGNTIYF. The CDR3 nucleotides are TGCGCCAGCAGCCAGGCCGAGGGGGGAATTGGAAACACCATATATTTT.

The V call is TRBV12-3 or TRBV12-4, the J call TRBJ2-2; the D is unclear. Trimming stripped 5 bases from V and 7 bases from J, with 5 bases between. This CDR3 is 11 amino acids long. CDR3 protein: CASSPFGELFF. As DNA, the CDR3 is TGTGCCAGCAGTCCTTTCGGGGAGCTGTTTTTT.